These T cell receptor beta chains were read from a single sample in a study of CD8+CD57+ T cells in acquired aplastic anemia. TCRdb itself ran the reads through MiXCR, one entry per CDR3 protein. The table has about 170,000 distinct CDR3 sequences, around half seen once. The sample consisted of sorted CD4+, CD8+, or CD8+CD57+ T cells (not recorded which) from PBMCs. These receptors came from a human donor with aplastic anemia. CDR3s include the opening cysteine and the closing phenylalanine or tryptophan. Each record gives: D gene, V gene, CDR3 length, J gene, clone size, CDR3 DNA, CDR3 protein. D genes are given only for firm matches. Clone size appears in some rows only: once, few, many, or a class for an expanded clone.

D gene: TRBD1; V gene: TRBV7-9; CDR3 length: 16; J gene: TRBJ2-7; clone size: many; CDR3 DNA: TGTGCCAGCAGCTCGATCCCGGGACAGGGAATCTACGAGCAGTACTTC; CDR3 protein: CASSSIPGQGIYEQYF
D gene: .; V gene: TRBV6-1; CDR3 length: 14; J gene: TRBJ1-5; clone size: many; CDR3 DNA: TGTGCCAGCAGTGGAATGACAACGAACCAGCCCCAGCATTTT; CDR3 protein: CASSGMTTNQPQHF
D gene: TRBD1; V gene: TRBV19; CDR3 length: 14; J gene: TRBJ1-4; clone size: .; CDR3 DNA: TGTGCCAGTAGCCCGACAGGGGGCGATGAAAAACTGTTTTTT; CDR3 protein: CASSPTGGDEKLFF
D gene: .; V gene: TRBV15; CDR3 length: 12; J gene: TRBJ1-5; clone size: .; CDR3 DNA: TGTGCCACCATCAGAGATATTCGGCCCCAGCATTTT; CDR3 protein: CATIRDIRPQHF
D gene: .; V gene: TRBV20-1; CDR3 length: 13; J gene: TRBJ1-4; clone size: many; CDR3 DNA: TGCAGTGCCACAGGGTCCACTAATGAAAAACTGTTTTTT; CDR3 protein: CSATGSTNEKLFF
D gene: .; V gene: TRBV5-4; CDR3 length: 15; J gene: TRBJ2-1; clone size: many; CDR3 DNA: TGTGCCAGCAGCTTGGGGATACCTCGTTACAATGAGCAGTTCTTC; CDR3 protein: CASSLGIPRYNEQFF
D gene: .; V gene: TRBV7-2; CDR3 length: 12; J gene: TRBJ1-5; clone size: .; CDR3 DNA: TGTGCCAGCAGTGACCCCATCGGAGCCCAGCATTTT; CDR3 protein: CASSDPIGAQHF
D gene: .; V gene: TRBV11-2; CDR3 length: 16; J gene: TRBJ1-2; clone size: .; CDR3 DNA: TGTGCCAGCAGCTTAGGGGCCGCACCCTTTAACTATGGCTACACCTTC; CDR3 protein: CASSLGAAPFNYGYTF
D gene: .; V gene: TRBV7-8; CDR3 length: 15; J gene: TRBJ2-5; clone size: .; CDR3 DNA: TGTGCCAGCAGCTTAGTTTCGGAGGGAAATCAGCCCCAGTACTTC; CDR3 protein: CASSLVSEGNQPQYF
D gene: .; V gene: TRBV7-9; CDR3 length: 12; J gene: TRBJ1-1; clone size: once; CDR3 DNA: TGTGCCAGCAGCTTAGCGGGAGACAGTCCTTTCTTT; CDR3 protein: CASSLAGDSPFF
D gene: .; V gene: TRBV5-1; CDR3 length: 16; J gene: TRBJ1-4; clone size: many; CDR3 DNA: TGCGCCAGCAGCTTGGCCCCCGGACAGAGTAATGAAAAACTGTTTTTT; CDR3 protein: CASSLAPGQSNEKLFF
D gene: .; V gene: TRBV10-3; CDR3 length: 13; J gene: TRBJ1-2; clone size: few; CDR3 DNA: TGTGCCATCAGTGAACGGGGCGCGGTTGGCTACACCTTC; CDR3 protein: CAISERGAVGYTF
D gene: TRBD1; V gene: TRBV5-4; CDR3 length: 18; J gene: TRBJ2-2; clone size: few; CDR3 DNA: TGTGCCAGCAGCTCACCCGTAGGACAGGGTGCGAACACCGGGGAGCTGTTTTTT; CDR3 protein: CASSSPVGQGANTGELFF
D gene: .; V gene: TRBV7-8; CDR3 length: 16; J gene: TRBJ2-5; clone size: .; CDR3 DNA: TGTGCCAGCAGCCTCCAGCCGCTGGGGGGGCGTGAGACCCAGTACTTC; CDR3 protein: CASSLQPLGGRETQYF
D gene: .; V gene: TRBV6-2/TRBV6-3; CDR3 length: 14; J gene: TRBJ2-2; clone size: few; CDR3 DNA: TGTGCCAGCACTTGGTATCAACCCACCGGGGAGCTGTTTTTT; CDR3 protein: CASTWYQPTGELFF
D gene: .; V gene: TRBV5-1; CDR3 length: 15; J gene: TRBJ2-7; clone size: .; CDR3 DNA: TGCGCCAGCAGCTTGAGGGACATGGCGTCCTACGAGCAGTACTTC; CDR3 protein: CASSLRDMASYEQYF
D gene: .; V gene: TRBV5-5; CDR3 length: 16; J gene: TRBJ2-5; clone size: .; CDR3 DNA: TGTGCCAGCAGCCAACAACGCGGGATAGTTGGGGAGACCCAGTACTTC; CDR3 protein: CASSQQRGIVGETQYF
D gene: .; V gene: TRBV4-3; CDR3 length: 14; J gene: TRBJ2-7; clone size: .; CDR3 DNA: TGCGCCAGCAGCCAAGGGAAGGGTGTGTACGAGCAGTACTTC; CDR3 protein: CASSQGKGVYEQYF
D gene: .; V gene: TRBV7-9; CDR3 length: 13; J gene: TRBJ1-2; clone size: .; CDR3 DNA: TGTGCCAGCAGCCCTTCCGGGGGCTATGGCTACACCTTC; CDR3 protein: CASSPSGGYGYTF
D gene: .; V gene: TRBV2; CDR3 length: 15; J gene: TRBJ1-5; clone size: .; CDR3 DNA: TGTGCCAGCAGATCTCCTTGGGGGGAAAATCAGCCCCAGCATTTT; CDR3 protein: CASRSPWGENQPQHF
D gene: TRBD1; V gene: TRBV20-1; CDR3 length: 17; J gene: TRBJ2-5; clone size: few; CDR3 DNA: TGCAGTGCTAAGGAGGGACAGGGACGGGGGAACCAAGAGACCCAGTACTTC; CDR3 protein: CSAKEGQGRGNQETQYF
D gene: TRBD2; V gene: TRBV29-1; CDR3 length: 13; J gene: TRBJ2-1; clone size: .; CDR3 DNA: TGCAGCGGGAGGACTAGCGGGGGCGATGAGCAGTTCTTC; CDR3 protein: CSGRTSGGDEQFF
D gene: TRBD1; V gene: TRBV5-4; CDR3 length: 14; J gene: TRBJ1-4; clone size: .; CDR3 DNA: TGTGCCAGCAGCTCCGGGACAGCGAATGAAAGACTGTTTTTT; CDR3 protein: CASSSGTANERLFF
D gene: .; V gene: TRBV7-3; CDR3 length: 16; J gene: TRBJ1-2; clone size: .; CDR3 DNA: TGTGCCAGCAGCTTAACCGCCACGTCGGCTAACTATGGCTACACCTTC; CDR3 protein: CASSLTATSANYGYTF
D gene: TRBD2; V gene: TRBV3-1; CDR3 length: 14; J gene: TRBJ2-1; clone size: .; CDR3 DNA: TGTGCCAGCAGCCCCGGTGGGGGGGTCCATGAGCAGTTCTTC; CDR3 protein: CASSPGGGVHEQFF
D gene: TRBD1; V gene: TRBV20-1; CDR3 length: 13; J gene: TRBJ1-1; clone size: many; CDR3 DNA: TGCAGTGCCTACAGGGGGCTGGGGACTGAAGCTTTCTTT; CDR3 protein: CSAYRGLGTEAFF
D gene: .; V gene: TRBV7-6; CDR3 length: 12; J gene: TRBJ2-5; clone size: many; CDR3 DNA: TGTGCCAGCAGCTCGTACCAAGAGACCCAGTACTTC; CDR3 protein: CASSSYQETQYF
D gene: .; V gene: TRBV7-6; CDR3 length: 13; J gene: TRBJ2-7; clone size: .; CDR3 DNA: TGTGCCAGCAGCCCCTACGACGGCTACGAGCAGTACTTC; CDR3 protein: CASSPYDGYEQYF
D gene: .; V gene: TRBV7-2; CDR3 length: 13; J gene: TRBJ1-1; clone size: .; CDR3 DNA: TGTGCCAGTAAATTGACAGGGAACACTGAAGCTTTCTTT; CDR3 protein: CASKLTGNTEAFF
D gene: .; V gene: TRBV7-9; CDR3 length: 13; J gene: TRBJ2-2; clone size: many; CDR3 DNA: TGTGCCCTAGCAGGGGTATCTACCGGGGAGCTGTTTTTT; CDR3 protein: CALAGVSTGELFF
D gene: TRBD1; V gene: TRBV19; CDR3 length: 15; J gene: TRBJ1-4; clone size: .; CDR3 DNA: TGTGCCAGTAGGTCGACGGACAGGGTCGATGAAAAACTGTTTTTT; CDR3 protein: CASRSTDRVDEKLFF
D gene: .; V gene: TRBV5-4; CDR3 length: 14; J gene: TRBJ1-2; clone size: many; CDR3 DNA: TGTGCCAGCAGCTTGGAGGGGGGTCGGTATGGCTACACCTTC; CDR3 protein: CASSLEGGRYGYTF
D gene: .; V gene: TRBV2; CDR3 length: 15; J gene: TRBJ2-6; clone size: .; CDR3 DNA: TGTGCCAGAGGGCAGGTGGGCTCTGGGGCCAACGTCCTGACTTTC; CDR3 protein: CARGQVGSGANVLTF
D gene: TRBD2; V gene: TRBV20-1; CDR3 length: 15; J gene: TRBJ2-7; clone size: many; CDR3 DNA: TGCAGTGCTAGAGATGTGGGGGGGTTAAGCTACGAGCAGTACTTC; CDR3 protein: CSARDVGGLSYEQYF
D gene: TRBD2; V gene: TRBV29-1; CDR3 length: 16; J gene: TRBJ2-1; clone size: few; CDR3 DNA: TGCAGCGTTGAAGATCGACTAGCGGGAAGGTACAATGAGCAGTTCTTC; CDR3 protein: CSVEDRLAGRYNEQFF
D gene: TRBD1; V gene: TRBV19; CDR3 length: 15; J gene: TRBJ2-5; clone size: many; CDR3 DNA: TGTGCCAGTAGTATAAGGACAGGGGGGAGAGAGACCCAGTACTTC; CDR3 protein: CASSIRTGGRETQYF
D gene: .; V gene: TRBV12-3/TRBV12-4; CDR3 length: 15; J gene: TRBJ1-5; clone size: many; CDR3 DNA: TGTGCCAGCAGCCTGGGGTTGAATAGCAATCAGCCCCAGCATTTT; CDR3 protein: CASSLGLNSNQPQHF
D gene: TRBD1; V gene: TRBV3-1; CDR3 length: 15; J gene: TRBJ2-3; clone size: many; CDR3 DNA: TGTGCCAGCAGCCAAGCGAGACAGGGTATAGATACGCAGTATTTT; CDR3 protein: CASSQARQGIDTQYF
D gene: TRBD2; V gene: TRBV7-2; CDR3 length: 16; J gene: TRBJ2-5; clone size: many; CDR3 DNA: TGTGCCAGCAGCCGACGACTAGCGGGGCGTCAAGAGACCCAGTACTTC; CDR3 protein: CASSRRLAGRQETQYF
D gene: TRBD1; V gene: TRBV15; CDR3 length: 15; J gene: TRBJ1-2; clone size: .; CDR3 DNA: TGTGCCACCAGCAGAGATGGACAGGGGGGCTATGGCTACACCTTC; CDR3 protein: CATSRDGQGGYGYTF
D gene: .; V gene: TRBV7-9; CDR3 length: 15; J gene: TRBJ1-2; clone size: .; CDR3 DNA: TGTGCCAGCAGCTTAAGTATGGACAGCATCTATGGCTACACCTTC; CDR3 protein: CASSLSMDSIYGYTF
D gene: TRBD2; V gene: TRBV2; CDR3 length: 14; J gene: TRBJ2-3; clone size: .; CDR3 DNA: TGTGCCAGCAGGCCTAGCGGGGGGGCAGATACGCAGTATTTT; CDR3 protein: CASRPSGGADTQYF
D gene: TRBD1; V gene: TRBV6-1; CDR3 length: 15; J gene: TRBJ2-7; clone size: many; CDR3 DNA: TGTGCCAGCAGTGAAGCTGGGACAGGTGTCTACGAGCAGTACTTC; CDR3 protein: CASSEAGTGVYEQYF
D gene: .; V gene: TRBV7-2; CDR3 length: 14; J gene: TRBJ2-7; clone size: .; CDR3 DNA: TGTGCCAGCAGCTCCTCCCTAGTGCTTGGCGAGCAGTACTTC; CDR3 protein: CASSSSLVLGEQYF
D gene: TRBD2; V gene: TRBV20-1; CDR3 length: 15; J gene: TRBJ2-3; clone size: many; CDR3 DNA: TGCAGTGCTGGCAGACTAGCGGGGTTGGTAGATACGCAGTATTTT; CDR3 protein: CSAGRLAGLVDTQYF
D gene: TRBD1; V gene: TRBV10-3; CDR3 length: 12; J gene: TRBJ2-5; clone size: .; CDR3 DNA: TGTGCCATCAGTGAAGGGACAGGGCCCCAGTACTTC; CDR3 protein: CAISEGTGPQYF
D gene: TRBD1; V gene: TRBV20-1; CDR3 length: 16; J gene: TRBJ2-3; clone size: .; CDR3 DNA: TGCAGTTCGATCCGGGACAGGGGTTTCGTGGCAGATACGCAGTATTTT; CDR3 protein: CSSIRDRGFVADTQYF
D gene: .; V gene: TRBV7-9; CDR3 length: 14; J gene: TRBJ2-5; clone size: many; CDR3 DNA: TGTGCCAGCAGCTTAAGAGAGTACCAAGAGACCCAGTACTTC; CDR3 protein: CASSLREYQETQYF
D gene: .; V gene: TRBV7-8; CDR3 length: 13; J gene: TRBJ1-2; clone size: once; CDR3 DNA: TGTGCCAGCAGCTTAGAACAGCTCTATGGCTACACCTTC; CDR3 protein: CASSLEQLYGYTF
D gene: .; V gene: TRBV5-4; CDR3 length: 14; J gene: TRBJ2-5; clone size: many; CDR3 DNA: TGTGCCAGCAGCTTGGGGGGGCAGGGAGAGACCCAGTACTTC; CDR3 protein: CASSLGGQGETQYF
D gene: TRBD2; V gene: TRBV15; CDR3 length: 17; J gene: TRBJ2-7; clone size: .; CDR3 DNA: TGTGCCACCAGCCTTCAGCCCCGACTAGCGGGAGTGGGGGAGCAGTACTTC; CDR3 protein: CATSLQPRLAGVGEQYF
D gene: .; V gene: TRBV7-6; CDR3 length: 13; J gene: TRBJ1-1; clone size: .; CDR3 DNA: TGTGCCAGCAGCCGCCGCCACAACACTGAAGCTTTCTTT; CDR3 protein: CASSRRHNTEAFF
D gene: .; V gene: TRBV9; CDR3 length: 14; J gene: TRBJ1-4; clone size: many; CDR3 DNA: TGTGCCAGCAGCCTGGGGGGCAGGGATGAAAAACTGTTTTTT; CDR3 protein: CASSLGGRDEKLFF
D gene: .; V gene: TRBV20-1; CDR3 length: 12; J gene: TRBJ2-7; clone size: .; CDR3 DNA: TGCAGTACTAGAGGTCGCAGGGACGAACAGTACTTC; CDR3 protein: CSTRGRRDEQYF
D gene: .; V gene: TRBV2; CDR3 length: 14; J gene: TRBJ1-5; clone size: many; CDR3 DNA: TGTGCCAGCAAGCAGGGCAATAGCAATCAGCCCCAGCATTTT; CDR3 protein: CASKQGNSNQPQHF